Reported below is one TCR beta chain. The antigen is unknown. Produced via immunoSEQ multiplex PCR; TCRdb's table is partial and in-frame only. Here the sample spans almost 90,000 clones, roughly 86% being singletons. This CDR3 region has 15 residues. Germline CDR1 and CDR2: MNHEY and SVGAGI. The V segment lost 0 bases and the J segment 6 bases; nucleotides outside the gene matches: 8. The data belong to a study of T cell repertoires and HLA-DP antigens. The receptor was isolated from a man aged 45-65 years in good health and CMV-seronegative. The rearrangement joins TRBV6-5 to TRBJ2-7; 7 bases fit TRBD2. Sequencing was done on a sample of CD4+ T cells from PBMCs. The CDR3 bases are TGTGCCAGCAGTTACTCTTTCCTGGGGGGGTTCGAGCAGTACTTC. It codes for CASSYSFLGGFEQYF.